Given below is one T cell receptor (beta chain) in context. The antigen is unknown. The sample originates from a study of T cell responses to AZD1222 COVID-19 vaccine. Study-level points and caveats: Along spike, vaccine-associated CD4 TCRs were found throughout, with dominance at 160-218 and 743-854. Epitopes outside B.1.351 and B.1.1.7 mutated regions reportedly drew nearly half of spike TCRs. Sampling that yielded the repertoires occurred only after the peak T cell response.

Germline CDR1 SNHLY, CDR2 FYNNEI. V gave up 4 bases and J gave up 5 bases, with 14 bases separating them. The CDR3 contains 14 residues. Pooling was applied to second doses at about 4 or about 12 weeks. The assay was immunoSEQ multiplex PCR, and TCRdb's table has in-frame clones only and misses some. Of 120,000 to 150,000 clones listed, around 89% are singletons. Sequenced material: peripheral blood, taken 28 days after the second AZD1222 dose. The J gene is TRBJ2-5, the V gene TRBV2; possible D gene TRBD2, 5 bases. This TCR came from an adult who received the AZD1222 COVID-19 vaccine. CDR3 bases: TGTGCCAGCAGTGCCGGGTCACGGAGGGAGACCCAGTACTTC. It specifies CASSAGSRRETQYF.